This T cell receptor beta chain is from a study of HIV-infected patients and healthy controls. Alpha and beta constant-region primers primed reverse transcription of around 540 ng RNA. Separate chain-specific third strand synthesis with multiplexing indices produced the alpha and beta libraries. Ligation attached cDNA to a 5' RACE adapter that carried a random hexamer and SP2 site. TCRdb fed the 5' RACE reads into MiXCR, producing one record per CDR3 protein. The repertoire holds roughly 9,700 distinct CDR3 sequences, with roughly 8% as singletons. This clonotype was counted at least ten times. Whole blood was used without fractionation, so all unsorted peripheral T cells were included. The sequencing sample was made of blood. This TCR derives from an adult in good health.

The CDR3 protein is CASSQDLGRTTNTEAFF. CDR3 sequence (DNA): TGTGCCAGCAGCCAAGACCTGGGCAGGACTACGAACACTGAAGCTTTCTTT. The V gene is TRBV3-1, the J gene TRBJ1-1; D remains ambiguous. The germline V and J ends were trimmed by 0 bases and 1 base, with 15 bases remaining between them. This CDR3 spans 17 amino acids. The germline V gene has CDR1 LGHDT and CDR2 YNNKEL (reference sequence). The full variable domain, in which reference TRBV3-1 and TRBJ1-1 provide the parts outside the CDR3, is DTAVSQTPKYLVTQMGNDKSIKCEQNLGHDTMYWYKQDSKKFLKIMFSYNNKELIINETVPNRFSPKSPDKAHLNLHINSLELGDSAVYFCASSQDLGRTTNTEAFFGQGTRLTVV.